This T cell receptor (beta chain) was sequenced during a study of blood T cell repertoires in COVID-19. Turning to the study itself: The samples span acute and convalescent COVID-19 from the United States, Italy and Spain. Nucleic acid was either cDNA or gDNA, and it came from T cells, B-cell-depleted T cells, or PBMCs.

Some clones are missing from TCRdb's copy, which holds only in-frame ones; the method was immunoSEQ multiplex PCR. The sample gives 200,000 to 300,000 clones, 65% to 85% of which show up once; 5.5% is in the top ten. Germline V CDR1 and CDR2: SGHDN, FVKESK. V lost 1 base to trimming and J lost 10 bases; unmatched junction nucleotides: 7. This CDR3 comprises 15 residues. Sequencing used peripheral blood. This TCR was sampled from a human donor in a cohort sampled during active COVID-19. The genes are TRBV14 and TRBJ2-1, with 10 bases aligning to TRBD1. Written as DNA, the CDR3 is TGTGCCAGCAGCCAAGTGCGACAGGGGGCCGAGGAGCAGTTCTTC. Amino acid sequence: CASSQVRQGAEEQFF.